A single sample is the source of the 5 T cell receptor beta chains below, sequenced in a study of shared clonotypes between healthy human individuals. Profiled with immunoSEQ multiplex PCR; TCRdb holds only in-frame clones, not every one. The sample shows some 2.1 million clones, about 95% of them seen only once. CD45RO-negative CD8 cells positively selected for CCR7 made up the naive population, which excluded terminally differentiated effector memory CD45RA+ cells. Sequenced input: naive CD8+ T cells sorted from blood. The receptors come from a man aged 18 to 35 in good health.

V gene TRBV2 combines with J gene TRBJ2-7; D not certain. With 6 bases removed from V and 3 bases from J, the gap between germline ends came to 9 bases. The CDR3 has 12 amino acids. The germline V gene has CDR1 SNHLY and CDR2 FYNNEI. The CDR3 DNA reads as TGTGCCAGCAGGGGCATTGACTACGAGCAGTACTTC. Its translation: CASRGIDYEQYF.

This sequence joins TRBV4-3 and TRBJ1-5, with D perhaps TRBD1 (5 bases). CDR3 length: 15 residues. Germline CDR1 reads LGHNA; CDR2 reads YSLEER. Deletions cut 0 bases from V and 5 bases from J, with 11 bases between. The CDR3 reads CASSQDTGRDQPQHF. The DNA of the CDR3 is TGCGCCAGCAGCCAAGATACAGGCCGAGATCAGCCCCAGCATTTT.

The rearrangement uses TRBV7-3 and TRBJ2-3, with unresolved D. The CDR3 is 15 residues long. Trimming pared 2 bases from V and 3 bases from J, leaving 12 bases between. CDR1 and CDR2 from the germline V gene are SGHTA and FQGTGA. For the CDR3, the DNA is TGTGCCAGCAGCTTAGTAGGCCTTGGGACAGATACGCAGTATTTT. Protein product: CASSLVGLGTDTQYF.

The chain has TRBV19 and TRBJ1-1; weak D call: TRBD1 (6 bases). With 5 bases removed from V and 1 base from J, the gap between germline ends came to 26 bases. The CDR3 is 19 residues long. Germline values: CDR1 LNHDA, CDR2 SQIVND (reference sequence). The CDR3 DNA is TGTGCCAGTAGTTACCGGGACACCATCACATTAGGGACGAACACTGAAGCTTTCTTT. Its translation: CASSYRDTITLGTNTEAFF.

The CDR3 nucleotides read TGTGCCAGCAGTTTATCGGTTTTAGGGGGAGTGGATGGCTACACCTTC. It yields the protein CASSLSVLGGVDGYTF. V gene TRBV27 combines with J gene TRBJ1-2, with D tentatively TRBD1 (6 bases). The length of the CDR3 is 16 residues. Trimming cost V 0 bases and J 6 bases, with 17 bases left between them. Germline V gene lookup returns CDR1 MNHEY and CDR2 SMNVEV (reference sequence).